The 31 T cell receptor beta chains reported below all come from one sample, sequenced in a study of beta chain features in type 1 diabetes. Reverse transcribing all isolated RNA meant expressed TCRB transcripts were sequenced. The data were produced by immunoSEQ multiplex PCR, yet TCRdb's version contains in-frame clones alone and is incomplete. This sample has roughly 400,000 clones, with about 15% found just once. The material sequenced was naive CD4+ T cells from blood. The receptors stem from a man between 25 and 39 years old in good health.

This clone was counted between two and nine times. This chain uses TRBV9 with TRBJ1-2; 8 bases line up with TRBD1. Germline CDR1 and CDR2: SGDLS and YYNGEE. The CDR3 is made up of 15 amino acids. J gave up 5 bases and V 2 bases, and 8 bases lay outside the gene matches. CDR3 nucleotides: TGTGCCAGCAGCGTCAACCCGGGACAGGTTTATGGCTACACCTTC. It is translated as CASSVNPGQVYGYTF.

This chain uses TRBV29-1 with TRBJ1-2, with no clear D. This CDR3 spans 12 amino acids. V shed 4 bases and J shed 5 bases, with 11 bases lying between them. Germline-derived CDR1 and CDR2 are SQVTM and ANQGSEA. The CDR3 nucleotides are TGCAGCGTTGTGTTAGGGAAATATGGCTACACCTTC. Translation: CSVVLGKYGYTF.

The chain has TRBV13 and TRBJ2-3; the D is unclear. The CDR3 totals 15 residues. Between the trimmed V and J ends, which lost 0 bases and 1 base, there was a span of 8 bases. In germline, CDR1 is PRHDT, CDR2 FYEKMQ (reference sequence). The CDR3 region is CASSLGPRGTDTQYF. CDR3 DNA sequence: TGTGCCAGCAGCTTAGGGCCTCGGGGCACAGATACGCAGTATTTT.

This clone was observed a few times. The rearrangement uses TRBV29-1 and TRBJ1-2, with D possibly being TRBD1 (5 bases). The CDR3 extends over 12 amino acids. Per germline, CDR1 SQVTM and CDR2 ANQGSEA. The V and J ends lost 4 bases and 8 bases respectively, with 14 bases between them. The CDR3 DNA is TGCAGCGTTGGCGGCGGGGCCGTAGGCTACACCTTC. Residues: CSVGGGAVGYTF. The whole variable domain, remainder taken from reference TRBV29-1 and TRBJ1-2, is SAVISQKPSRDICQRGTSLTIQCQVDSQVTMMFWYRQQPGQSLTLIATANQGSEATYESGFVIDKFPISRPNLTFSTLTVSNMSPEDSSIYLCSVGGGAVGYTFGSGTRLTVV.

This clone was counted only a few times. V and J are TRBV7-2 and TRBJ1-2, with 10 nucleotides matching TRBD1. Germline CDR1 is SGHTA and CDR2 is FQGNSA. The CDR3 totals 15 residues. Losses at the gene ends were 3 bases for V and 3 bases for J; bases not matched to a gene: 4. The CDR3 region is CASSFPDRGYYGYTF. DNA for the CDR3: TGTGCCAGCAGCTTCCCGGACAGGGGGTACTATGGCTACACCTTC.

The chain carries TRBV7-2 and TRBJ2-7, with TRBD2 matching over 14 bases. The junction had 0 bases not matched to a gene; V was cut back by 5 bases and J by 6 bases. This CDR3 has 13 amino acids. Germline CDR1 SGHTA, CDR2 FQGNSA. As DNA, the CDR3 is TGTGCCAGCAGCGGACTAGCGGGAGGCGAGCAGTACGTC. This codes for CASSGLAGGEQYV.

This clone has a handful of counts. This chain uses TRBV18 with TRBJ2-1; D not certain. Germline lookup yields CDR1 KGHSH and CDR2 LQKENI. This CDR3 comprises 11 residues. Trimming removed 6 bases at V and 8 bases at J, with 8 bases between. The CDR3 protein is CASSPMDEQFF. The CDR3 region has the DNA TGTGCCAGCTCGCCTATGGATGAGCAGTTCTTC.

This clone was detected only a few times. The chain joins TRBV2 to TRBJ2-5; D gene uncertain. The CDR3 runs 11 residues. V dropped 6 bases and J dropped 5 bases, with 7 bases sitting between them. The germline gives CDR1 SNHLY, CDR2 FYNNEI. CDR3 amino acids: CASRTVETQYF. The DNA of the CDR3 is TGTGCCAGCAGAACCGTGGAGACCCAGTACTTC. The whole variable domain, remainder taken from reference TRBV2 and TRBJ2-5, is EPEVTQTPSHQVTQMGQEVILRCVPISNHLYFYWYRQILGQKVEFLVSFYNNEISEKSEIFDDQFSVERPDGSNFTLKIRSTKLEDSAMYFCASRTVETQYFGPGTRLLVL.

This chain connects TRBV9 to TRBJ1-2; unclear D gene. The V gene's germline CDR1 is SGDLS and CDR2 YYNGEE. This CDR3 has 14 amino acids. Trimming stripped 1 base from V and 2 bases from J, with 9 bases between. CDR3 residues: CASSVSEVNYGYTF. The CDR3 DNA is TGTGCCAGCAGCGTATCGGAGGTCAACTATGGCTACACCTTC.

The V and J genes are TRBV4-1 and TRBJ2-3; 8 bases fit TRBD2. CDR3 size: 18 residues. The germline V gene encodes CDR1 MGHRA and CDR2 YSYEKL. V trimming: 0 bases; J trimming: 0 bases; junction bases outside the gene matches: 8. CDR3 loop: CASSQDVERGSSTDTQYF. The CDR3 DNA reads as TGCGCCAGCAGCCAAGATGTCGAGCGGGGGTCTAGCACAGATACGCAGTATTTT.

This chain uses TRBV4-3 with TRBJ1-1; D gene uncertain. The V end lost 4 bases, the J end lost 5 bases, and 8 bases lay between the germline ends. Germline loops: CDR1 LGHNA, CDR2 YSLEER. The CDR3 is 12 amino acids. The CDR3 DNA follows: TGCGCCAGCAGCCCACTGTTAACTGAAGCTTTCTTT. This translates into CASSPLLTEAFF.

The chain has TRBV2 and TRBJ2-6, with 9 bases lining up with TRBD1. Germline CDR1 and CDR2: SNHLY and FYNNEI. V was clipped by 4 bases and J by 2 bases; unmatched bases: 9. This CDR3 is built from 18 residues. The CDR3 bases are TGTGCCAGCAGTGTAGTCGGGACAGGGTTTCCTGGGGCCAACGTCCTGACTTTC. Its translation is CASSVVGTGFPGANVLTF. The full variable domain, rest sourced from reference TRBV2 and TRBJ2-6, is EPEVTQTPSHQVTQMGQEVILRCVPISNHLYFYWYRQILGQKVEFLVSFYNNEISEKSEIFDDQFSVERPDGSNFTLKIRSTKLEDSAMYFCASSVVGTGFPGANVLTFGAGSRLTVL.

CDR3: CASSLQGGINTQYF. In DNA form, the CDR3 reads TGTGCCAGCAGTTTACAGGGAGGAATAAATACGCAGTATTTT. The V and J genes are TRBV28 and TRBJ2-3, with a possible D match to TRBD2 (6 bases). The length of the CDR3 is 14 residues. Trimming shortened V by 2 bases and J by 7 bases, and 13 bases separated the two germline ends. Germline V CDR1 and CDR2: MDHEN, SYDVKM.

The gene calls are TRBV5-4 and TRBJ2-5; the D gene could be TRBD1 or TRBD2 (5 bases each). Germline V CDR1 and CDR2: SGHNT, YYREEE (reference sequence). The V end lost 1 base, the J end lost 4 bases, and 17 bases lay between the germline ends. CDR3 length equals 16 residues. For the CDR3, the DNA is TGTGCCAGCAGCTTGCCTCAGGGACGGCCGGGAGAGACCCAGTACTTC. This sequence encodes CASSLPQGRPGETQYF.

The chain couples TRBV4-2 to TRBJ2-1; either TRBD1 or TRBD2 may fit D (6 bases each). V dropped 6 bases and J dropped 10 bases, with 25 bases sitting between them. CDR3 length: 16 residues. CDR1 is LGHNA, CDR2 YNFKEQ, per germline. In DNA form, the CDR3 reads TGTGCCAGCAGTCATACCGGGACTGGGGGCTCCGGGGAGCAGTTCTTC. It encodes CASSHTGTGGSGEQFF.

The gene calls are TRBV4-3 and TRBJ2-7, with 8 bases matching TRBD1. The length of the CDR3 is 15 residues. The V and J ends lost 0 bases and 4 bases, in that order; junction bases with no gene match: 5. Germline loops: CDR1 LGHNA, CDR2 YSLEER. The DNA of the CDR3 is TGCGCCAGCAGCCAAGAGGACAGGGCAGTGTACGAGCAGTACTTC. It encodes CASSQEDRAVYEQYF.

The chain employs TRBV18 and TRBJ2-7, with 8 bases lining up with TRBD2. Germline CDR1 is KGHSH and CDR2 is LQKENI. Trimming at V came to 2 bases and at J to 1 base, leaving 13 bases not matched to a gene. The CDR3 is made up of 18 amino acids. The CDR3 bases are TGTGCCAGCTCACCATTATCCGTCGGCGGGGGGTCTTCCTACGAGCAGTACTTC. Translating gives CASSPLSVGGGSSYEQYF.

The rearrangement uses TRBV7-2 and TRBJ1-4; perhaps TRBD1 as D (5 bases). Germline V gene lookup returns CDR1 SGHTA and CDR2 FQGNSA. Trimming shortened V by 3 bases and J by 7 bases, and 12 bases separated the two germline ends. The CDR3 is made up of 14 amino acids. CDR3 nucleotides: TGTGCCAGCAGCTTGGGGGTACCCAGTGAAAAACTGTTTTTT. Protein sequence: CASSLGVPSEKLFF. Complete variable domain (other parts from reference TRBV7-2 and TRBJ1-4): GAGVSQSPSNKVTEKGKDVELRCDPISGHTALYWYRQSLGQGLEFLIYFQGNSAPDKSGLPSDRFSAERTGGSVSTLTIQRTQQEDSAVYLCASSLGVPSEKLFFGSGTQLSVL.

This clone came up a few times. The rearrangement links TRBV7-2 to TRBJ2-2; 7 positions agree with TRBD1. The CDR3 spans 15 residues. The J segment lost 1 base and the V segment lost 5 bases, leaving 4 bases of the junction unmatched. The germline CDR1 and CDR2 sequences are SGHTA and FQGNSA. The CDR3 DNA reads TGTGCCAGCAGCACCCGACAGGGGAACACCGGGGAGCTGTTTTTT. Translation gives CASSTRQGNTGELFF.

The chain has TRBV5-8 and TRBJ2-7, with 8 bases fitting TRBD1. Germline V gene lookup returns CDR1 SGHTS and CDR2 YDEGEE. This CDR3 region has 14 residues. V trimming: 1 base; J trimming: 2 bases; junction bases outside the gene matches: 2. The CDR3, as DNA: TGTGCCAGCAGCTTGCAACAGGGGGCCTACGAGCAGTACGTC. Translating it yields CASSLQQGAYEQYV.

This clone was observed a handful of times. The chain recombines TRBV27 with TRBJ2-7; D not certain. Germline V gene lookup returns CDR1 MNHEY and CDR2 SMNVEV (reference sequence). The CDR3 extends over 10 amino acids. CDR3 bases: TGTGCCAGCAGTTTCGGTCCCGGTCACGTC. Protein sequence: CASSFGPGHV.

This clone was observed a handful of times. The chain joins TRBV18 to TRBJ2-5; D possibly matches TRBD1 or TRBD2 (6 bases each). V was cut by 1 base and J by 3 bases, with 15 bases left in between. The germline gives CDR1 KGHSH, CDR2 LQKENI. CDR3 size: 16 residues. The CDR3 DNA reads TGTGCCAGCTCACCACGCTTCGACAGGACTAAAGAGACCCAGTACTTC. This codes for CASSPRFDRTKETQYF. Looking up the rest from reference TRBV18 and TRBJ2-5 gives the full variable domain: NAGVMQNPRHLVRRRGQEARLRCSPMKGHSHVYWYRQLPEEGLKFMVYLQKENIIDESGMPKERFSAEFPKEGPSILRIQQVVRGDSAAYFCASSPRFDRTKETQYFGPGTRLLVL.

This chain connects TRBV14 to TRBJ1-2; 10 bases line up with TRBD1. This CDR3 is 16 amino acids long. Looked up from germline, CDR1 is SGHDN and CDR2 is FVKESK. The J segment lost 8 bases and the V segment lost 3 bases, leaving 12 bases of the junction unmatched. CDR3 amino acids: CASSQATGGPLGGYTF. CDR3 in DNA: TGTGCCAGCAGCCAGGCGACAGGGGGCCCTTTGGGAGGCTACACCTTC.

CDR3 bases: TGTGCCAGCAGCCCAGGACTAGTGCTCCACAATGAGCAGTTCTTC. Translating it yields CASSPGLVLHNEQFF. The chain carries TRBV9 and TRBJ2-1, with TRBD2 matching 7 bases. This CDR3 has 15 amino acids. Trimming cost V 4 bases and J 5 bases; bases outside gene matches: 9. Looked up from germline, CDR1 is SGDLS and CDR2 is YYNGEE.

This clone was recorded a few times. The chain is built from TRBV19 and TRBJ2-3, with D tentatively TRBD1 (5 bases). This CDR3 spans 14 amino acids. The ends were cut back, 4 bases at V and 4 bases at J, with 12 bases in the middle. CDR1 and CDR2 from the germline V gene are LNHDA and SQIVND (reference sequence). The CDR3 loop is CASSTRTRPDTQYF. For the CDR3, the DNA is TGTGCCAGTAGTACAAGGACACGACCAGATACGCAGTATTTT.

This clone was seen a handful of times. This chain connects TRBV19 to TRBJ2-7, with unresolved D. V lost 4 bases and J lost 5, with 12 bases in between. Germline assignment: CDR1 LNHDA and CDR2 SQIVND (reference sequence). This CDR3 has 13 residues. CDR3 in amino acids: CASSTRALNEQYF. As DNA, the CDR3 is TGTGCCAGTAGTACCCGGGCCCTGAACGAGCAGTACTTC.

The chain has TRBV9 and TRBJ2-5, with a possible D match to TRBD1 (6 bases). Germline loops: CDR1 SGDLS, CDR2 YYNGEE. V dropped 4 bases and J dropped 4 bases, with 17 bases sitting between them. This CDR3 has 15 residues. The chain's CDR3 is CASSPQGRSSETQYF. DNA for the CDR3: TGTGCCAGCAGCCCACAGGGTCGGTCATCAGAGACCCAGTACTTC.

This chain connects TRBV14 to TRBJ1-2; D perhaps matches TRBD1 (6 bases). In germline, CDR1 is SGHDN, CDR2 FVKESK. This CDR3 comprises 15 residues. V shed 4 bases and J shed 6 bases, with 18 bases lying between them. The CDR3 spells CASSLTGLLGNGYTF. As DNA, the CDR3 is TGTGCCAGCAGCCTAACAGGGCTCCTCGGTAATGGCTACACCTTC.

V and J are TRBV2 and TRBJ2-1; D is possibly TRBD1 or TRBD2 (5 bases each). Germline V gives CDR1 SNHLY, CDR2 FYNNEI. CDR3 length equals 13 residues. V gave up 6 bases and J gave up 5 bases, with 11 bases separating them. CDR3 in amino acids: CASSGTKDNEQFF. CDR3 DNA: TGTGCCAGCAGCGGGACGAAAGACAATGAGCAGTTCTTC.

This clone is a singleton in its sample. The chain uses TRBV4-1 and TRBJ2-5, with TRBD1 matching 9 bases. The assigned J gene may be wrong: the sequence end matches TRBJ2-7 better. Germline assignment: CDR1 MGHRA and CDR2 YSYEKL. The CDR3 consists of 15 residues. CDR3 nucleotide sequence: TGCGCCAGCAGCCCCATCCGGGACAGGGCCTACGAGCAGTACTTC. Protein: CASSPIRDRAYEQYF.

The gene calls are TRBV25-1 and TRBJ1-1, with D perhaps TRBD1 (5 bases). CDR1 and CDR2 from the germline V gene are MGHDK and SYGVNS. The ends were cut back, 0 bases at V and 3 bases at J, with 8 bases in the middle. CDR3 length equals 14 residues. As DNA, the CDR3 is TGTGCCAGCAGTGAATATAGGGGTGACACTGAAGCTTTCTTT. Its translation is CASSEYRGDTEAFF.